The 10 T cell receptor beta chains in this list originate from one sample, sequenced in a study of blood T cell repertoires in COVID-19. Using immunoSEQ multiplex PCR, the repertoire was profiled, and TCRdb retains in-frame clones only, with some absent. This sample yields 130,000 to 150,000 clones, of which 75% to 85% are seen a single time; roughly 7.7% belongs to the top ten. Sequencing was done on a sample of peripheral blood. These receptors were collected from a human donor with acute or convalescent COVID-19. The donor label of this sample is uncertain.

The chain combines TRBV3-1 (or the pseudogene TRBV3-2) with TRBJ2-1; 7 bases are a match to TRBD2. The CDR3 contains 15 residues. With 0 bases clipped from V and 10 bases from J, the junction kept 9 bases outside the gene matches. Germline V gene lookup returns CDR1 LGHDT and CDR2 YNNKEL (reference sequence). In nucleotides, the CDR3 is TGTGCCAGCAGCCAAGACCGGGGGAGGGCGGGGGAGCAGTTCTTC. It codes for CASSQDRGRAGEQFF.

Worth noting for this clone: One end of the junction does not line up with germline, which may come from a read error. This chain joins TRBV7-2 and TRBJ1-5, with D unresolved. The CDR3 extends over 17 amino acids. Looked up from germline, CDR1 is SGHTA and CDR2 is FQGNSA. CDR3 DNA sequence: TGTGCCAGCAGTTTAGGCGAAGGTTACAGTTTCAATCAGCCCCAGCATTTT. It is translated as CASSLGEGYSFNQPQHF.

The V gene is TRBV5-1, the J gene TRBJ1-2, with a weak D call TRBD1 (5 bases). CDR3 size: 17 residues. V was shortened by 5 bases and J by 3 bases, with 23 bases between the two germline ends. Germline V gene data show CDR1 as SGHRS and CDR2 as YFSETQ. CDR3 nucleotides: TGCGCCAGCAGTCAAGGGGCAGACCCGTTTGGTGACTATGGCTACACCTTC. This translates into CASSQGADPFGDYGYTF.

The gene calls are TRBV19 and TRBJ1-1; D remains unclear. The CDR3 has 15 residues. The V gene lost 10 bases and the J gene lost 4 bases, with 22 bases spanning the gap. Germline lookup yields CDR1 LNHDA and CDR2 SQIVND (reference sequence). CDR3 nucleotides: TGTGCCACCACCACGCCCAACCGGGTGAGCACTGAAGCTTTCTTT. Its translation is CATTTPNRVSTEAFF.

The rearrangement uses TRBV5-5 and TRBJ2-2; no reliable D call. This CDR3 comprises 12 residues. Per the germline V gene, CDR1 is SGHKS and CDR2 is YYEKEE (reference sequence). V was cut by 6 bases and J by 4 bases, with 7 bases left in between. Written as DNA, the CDR3 is TGTGCCAGCAACTTACTCACCGGGGAGCTGTTTTTT. Translation gives CASNLLTGELFF.

The chain combines TRBV5-1 with TRBJ2-5; D is perhaps TRBD1 (6 bases). The V end lost 6 bases, the J end lost 2 bases, and 17 bases lay between the germline ends. Germline CDR1 and CDR2: SGHRS and YFSETQ. The CDR3 loop spans 15 amino acids. The CDR3 nucleotides read TGCGCCAGCACCTTTCAGGACAGCAGACAAGAGACCCAGTACTTC. Translating it yields CASTFQDSRQETQYF.

J is TRBJ1-6 and V is TRBV19; possibly TRBD1 for D (6 bases). The CDR3 is made up of 14 amino acids. V lost 5 bases to trimming and J lost 9 bases, with 14 bases between them. Germline-derived CDR1 and CDR2 are LNHDA and SQIVND (reference sequence). This chain's CDR3 is CASSLPQGTSPLHF. The CDR3 region has the DNA TGTGCCAGTAGTCTTCCCCAGGGGACTTCACCCCTCCACTTT.

The rearrangement links TRBV5-1 to TRBJ2-5; 9 bases map to TRBD1. This CDR3 spans 16 amino acids. The V segment lost 4 bases and the J segment 3 bases; nucleotides outside the gene matches: 10. Germline V gene sequence: CDR1 SGHRS, CDR2 YFSETQ. In DNA, the CDR3 is TGCGCCAGCAGCCTCGAACAGGGGGCCCTCGAAGAGACCCAGTACTTC. Protein sequence: CASSLEQGALEETQYF.

J is TRBJ1-2 and V is TRBV5-1; 9 positions agree with TRBD1. CDR1 is SGHRS, CDR2 YFSETQ, per germline. The CDR3 totals 17 residues. V trimming: 0 bases; J trimming: 1 base; junction bases outside the gene matches: 7. This CDR3 is CASSLAPGQGNNYGYTF. The CDR3 nucleotides read TGCGCCAGCAGCTTGGCTCCGGGACAGGGTAATAACTATGGCTACACCTTC.

The CDR3 loop is CAWSVLVAGTGELFF. CDR3 in DNA: TGTGCCTGGAGTGTACTGGTAGCCGGAACCGGGGAGCTGTTTTTT. The chain has TRBV30 and TRBJ2-2; no clear D. Trimming left V 0 bases short and J 5 bases short, with 13 bases between. From germline, CDR1 is GTSNPN and CDR2 SVGIG (reference sequence). CDR3 length equals 15 residues.